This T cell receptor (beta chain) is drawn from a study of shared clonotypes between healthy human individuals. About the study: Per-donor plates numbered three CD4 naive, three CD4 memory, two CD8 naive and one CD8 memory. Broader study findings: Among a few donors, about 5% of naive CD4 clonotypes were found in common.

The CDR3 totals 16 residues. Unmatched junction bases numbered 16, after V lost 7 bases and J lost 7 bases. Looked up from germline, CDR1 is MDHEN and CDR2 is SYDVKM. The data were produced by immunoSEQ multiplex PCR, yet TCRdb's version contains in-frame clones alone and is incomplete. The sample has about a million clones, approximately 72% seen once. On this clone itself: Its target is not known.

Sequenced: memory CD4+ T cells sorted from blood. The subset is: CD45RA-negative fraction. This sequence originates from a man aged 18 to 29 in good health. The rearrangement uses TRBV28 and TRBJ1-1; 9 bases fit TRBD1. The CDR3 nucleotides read TGTGCCAGCATAGAGGCGACAGGGGGAATAAGGGGTGAAGCTTTCTTT. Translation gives CASIEATGGIRGEAFF.